This entry describes one T cell receptor (beta chain). Its matching antigen is unknown. This CDR3 is 16 amino acids long. Germline-derived CDR1 and CDR2 are MNHNY and SVGAGI (reference sequence). V shed 9 bases and J shed 0 bases, with 20 bases lying between them. The authors reverse transcribed roughly 0.5 to 1 ug RNA with random hexamers. Amplification of TCR beta CDR3 spanned 54 Vbeta and 13 Jbeta via immunoSEQ multiplex PCR. TCRdb analysed the immunoSEQ multiplex PCR reads with MiXCR anew, one entry per CDR3 protein. The sample lists tens of thousands of distinct CDR3 sequences; about 95% were seen once. These data come from a study of CD8 T cells in Susac syndrome. General study findings and limits: The study recognized that its TCR sequencing and HLA analysis covered a relatively small number of individuals.

Negative isolation yielded the CD8+ and CD4+ T cells, while FACS enriched the TEMRA cells. The TCR sequence derives from a human donor with multiple sclerosis. Sequenced material: CD8+ T cells from PBMCs. The chain has TRBV6-6 and TRBJ1-1; D not certain. The CDR3 here is CASQLGSRGMNTEAFF. DNA for the CDR3: TGTGCCAGTCAATTAGGGTCCCGCGGTATGAACACTGAAGCTTTCTTT.